The subject of this entry is one TCR beta chain. The sample comes from a study of cytomegalovirus exposure and HLA in healthy donors. V was cut by 8 bases and J by 4 bases, with 12 bases left in between. In germline, CDR1 is KGHSH, CDR2 LQKENI. CDR3 length: 13 residues. Amplification used 60 Vbeta primers and 13 Jbeta primers. As processed by the authors: Later, tens of millions of unique TCR beta chains were counted in an analysis, and roughly 11 million of them were shared. TCRdb's table, derived via immunoSEQ multiplex PCR, lists solely in-frame clones and lacks some. V and J calls and clone size are those listed in that table; D and trimming were worked out from the DNA. This sample's table reports approximately 150,000 clones. Although they were nominally healthy when sampled, donors likely had unrecorded immune exposures.

This receptor was taken from a woman aged 50 to 65 in good health and CMV-seronegative. Sequencing was done on a sample of PBMCs. This chain connects TRBV18 to TRBJ2-1, with D tentatively TRBD1 (6 bases). This CDR3 is CASVRTAYNEQFF. In nucleotides, the CDR3 is TGTGCCAGCGTAAGGACAGCTTACAATGAGCAGTTCTTC.